The entry below describes one T cell receptor beta chain. Its matching antigen is unknown. V lost 5 bases and J lost 1, with 15 bases in between. CDR3 length: 16 residues. Germline CDR1 reads MDHEN; CDR2 reads SYDVKM. The data belong to a study of CD4 T cells in relation to SARS-CoV-2 and coronaviruses. Study-wide background: After roughly ten days of antigen culture, PBMC TCR beta CDR3s were sequenced. The HLA restriction of the shared crossreactive spike epitopes was mapped. Study-wide results and limits: Crossreactive clones expanded significantly less to SARS-CoV-2 than monoreactive clones.

The unexposed donors gave CD4+ T cells in about 2011-2019, prior to COVID-19. CD4+ T cells were isolated from the cells after around 11 days of culture. Repertoires were generated with immunoSEQ multiplex PCR, while TCRdb's copy carries only in-frame clones and drops some. The sample has 24,000 or so clones, roughly 74% seen once. The source material was CD4+ T cells from PBMCs, cultured in vitro. The origin of this receptor is a human donor in good health. The chain uses TRBV28 and TRBJ1-5; D gene uncertain. The CDR3 region has the DNA TGTGCCAGCAGTGTGCTCGCCAGGTTAAGCAATCAGCCCCAGCATTTT. This gives the protein CASSVLARLSNQPQHF.